This TCR beta chain comes out of a study of blood T cells in healthy people across ages. Combining a sample-barcoded 5' primer with a J-beta primer mix, a second PCR ran for roughly 6 to 12 cycles. TCRdb ran MiXCR on the 5' RACE reads and lists one entry per CDR3 protein. This table has approximately 1,700,000 distinct CDR3 sequences, roughly two fifths appearing once. From germline, CDR1 is MDHEN and CDR2 SYDVKM. With V trimmed by 3 bases and J by 5 bases, 7 bases remained unmatched. This CDR3 spans 15 amino acids. The V gene is TRBV28, the J gene TRBJ2-3; TRBD2 agrees at 8 bases. This receptor was identified in a human donor in good health. Sequencing was carried out using blood. The CDR3 nucleotides read TGTGCCAGCAGTTTTGGGCGGGGGGCGGGAGATACGCAGTATTTT. Translating it yields CASSFGRGAGDTQYF.